This TCR beta chain was captured by sequencing in a study of monozygotic twins with inflammatory bowel disease. General study points: Lower sharing of clonotypes with other individuals was seen in IBD patients than in healthy twins. This was most marked in patients showing signs of disease activity. With inverse Simpson as the measure, TCRbeta diversity was lower in IBD patients than in healthy co-twins.

Comments on this clonotype: What it binds is unknown.

Used for each TCR library was 3500 ng of total RNA. TCRdb reprocessed the 5' RACE reads and keeps a single row for each CDR3 protein, giving no DNA. This sample's table reports roughly 330,000 distinct CDR3 sequences. This CDR3 region has 13 residues. Germline CDR1 reads SQVTM; CDR2 reads ANQGSEA. The sequenced sample was blood. The chain is built from TRBV29-1 and TRBJ2-5. This TCR derives from a human donor with ulcerative colitis or Crohn's disease, or a healthy co-twin of an affected twin (not recorded which). CDR3 loop: CSVEKEGQETQYF.